The TCR beta chain described here comes from a study of OX40 agonist ivuxolimab in advanced cancers. Study-level information: Patients were infused with ivuxolimab every 2 weeks at 0.01 to 10 mg/kg. General observations from the study: Not determined was the antigen specificity of the expanded peripheral T cells.

The CDR3 extends over 16 amino acids. The V gene's germline CDR1 is SGHTA and CDR2 FQGTGA. The repertoire was sequenced with immunoSEQ multiplex PCR; TCRdb's copy has only in-frame clones and lacks some. In the table there are 83,000 or so clones, approximately 91% of which are singletons. In the case of this clone: Its specificity is unknown. The junction does not match germline at one end; this may be a read error.

The specimen was CD4+ or CD8+ T cells sorted from blood, collected in a trial of the OX40 agonist ivuxolimab. This receptor was taken from an adult with an advanced solid tumor such as melanoma, head and neck, liver or kidney cancer. The rearrangement uses TRBV7-3 and TRBJ2-3, with TRBD2 matching 9 bases. The CDR3 sequence is CASSLTAAGGADTQYF. DNA of the CDR3: TGTGCCAGCAGCCTAACTGCGGCGGGAGGGGCAGATACGCAGTATTTT.